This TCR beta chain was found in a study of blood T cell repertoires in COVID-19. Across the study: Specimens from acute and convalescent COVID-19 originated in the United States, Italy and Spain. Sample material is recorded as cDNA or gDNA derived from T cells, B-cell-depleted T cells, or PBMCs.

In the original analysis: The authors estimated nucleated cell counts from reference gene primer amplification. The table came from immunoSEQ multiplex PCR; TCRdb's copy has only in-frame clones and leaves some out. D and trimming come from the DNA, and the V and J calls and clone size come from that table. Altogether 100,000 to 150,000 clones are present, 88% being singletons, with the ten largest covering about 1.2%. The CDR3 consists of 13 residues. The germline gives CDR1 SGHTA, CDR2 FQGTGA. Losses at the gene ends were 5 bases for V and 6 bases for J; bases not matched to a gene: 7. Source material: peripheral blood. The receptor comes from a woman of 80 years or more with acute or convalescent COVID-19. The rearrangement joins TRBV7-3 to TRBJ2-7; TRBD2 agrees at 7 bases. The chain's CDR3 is CASSPSGGGEQYF. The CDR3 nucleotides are TGTGCCAGCAGCCCCTCGGGGGGTGGCGAGCAGTACTTC.